These 18 T cell receptor beta chains originate from one sample sequenced in a study of cytomegalovirus exposure and HLA in healthy donors. Clones were sequenced by immunoSEQ multiplex PCR, and TCRdb holds only the in-frame ones, with some missing. The data hold more than 110,000 clones, with over 90% observed a single time. The sequenced sample consisted of PBMCs. The receptor set was obtained from a man younger than 35 in good health and CMV-seropositive.

V and J are TRBV6-5 and TRBJ1-5; 11 bases align to TRBD1. Germline loops: CDR1 MNHEY, CDR2 SVGAGI. The CDR3 totals 13 residues. J gave up 8 bases and V 4 bases, and 1 base lay outside the gene matches. As DNA, the CDR3 is TGTGCCAGCAGTTTGGGACAGGGGGAGCCCCAGCATTTT. Protein: CASSLGQGEPQHF.

V is TRBV2 and J is TRBJ2-7; the D is unclear. This CDR3 is 10 amino acids long. Trimming pared 6 bases from V and 7 bases from J, leaving 7 bases between. The germline CDR1 and CDR2 sequences are SNHLY and FYNNEI. The CDR3, as DNA: TGTGCCAGCAGGGCCCTGGAGCAGTACTTC. This codes for CASRALEQYF.

The chain's CDR3 is CASSDGAGHTEAFF. As DNA, the CDR3 is TGTGCCAGCAGTGACGGTGCGGGGCACACTGAAGCTTTCTTT. The chain couples TRBV6-4 to TRBJ1-1; possible D gene TRBD1, 5 bases. The CDR3 is made up of 14 amino acids. Trimming cost V 2 bases and J 3 bases, with 10 bases left between them. The germline V gene has CDR1 MRHNA and CDR2 SNTAGT.

The genes are TRBV5-1 and TRBJ2-1, with 9 bases aligning to TRBD2. V lost 6 bases to trimming and J lost 5 bases; unmatched junction nucleotides: 6. Germline assignment: CDR1 SGHRS and CDR2 YFSETQ. This CDR3 contains 14 residues. The CDR3 DNA reads as TGCGCCAGCACCATTAGCGGGGGTCACAATGAGCAGTTCTTC. It specifies CASTISGGHNEQFF.

V and J are TRBV9 and TRBJ1-2; possible D gene TRBD1, 6 bases. Trimming stripped 4 bases from V and 4 bases from J, with 23 bases between. Germline V gene sequence: CDR1 SGDLS, CDR2 YYNGEE. CDR3 length: 17 amino acids. CDR3 coding DNA: TGTGCCAGCAGCCTCCTTCAGAGGCCCACAGGGACCTATGGCTACACCTTC. Translated: CASSLLQRPTGTYGYTF.

The genes are TRBV27 and TRBJ2-3, with TRBD2 matching over 11 bases. The junction had 7 bases not matched to a gene; V was cut back by 4 bases and J by 4 bases. The germline V gene encodes CDR1 MNHEY and CDR2 SMNVEV (reference sequence). This CDR3 comprises 16 residues. CDR3 DNA sequence: TGTGCCAGCAGTTCGCCCGGGACTAGCGGATCAGATACGCAGTATTTT. Residues: CASSSPGTSGSDTQYF.

The chain joins TRBV5-6 to TRBJ2-5; a weak D match, TRBD2 (5 bases). Between the trimmed V and J ends, which lost 0 bases and 5 bases, there was a span of 11 bases. Germline loops: CDR1 SGHDT, CDR2 YYEEEE. The CDR3 extends over 14 amino acids. CDR3 in DNA: TGTGCCAGCAGCTTGGTAAGGGAGTTGGAGACCCAGTACTTC. Translation gives CASSLVRELETQYF. Full variable domain (remainder filled in from reference TRBV5-6 and TRBJ2-5): DAGVTQSPTHLIKTRGQQVTLRCSPKSGHDTVSWYQQALGQGPQFIFQYYEEEERQRGNFPDRFSGHQFPNYSSELNVNALLLGDSALYLCASSLVRELETQYFGPGTRLLVL.

The chain couples TRBV5-6 to TRBJ2-1, with TRBD2 identical over 15 bases. V trimming: 0 bases; J trimming: 9 bases; junction bases outside the gene matches: 7. Germline V lookup: CDR1 SGHDT, CDR2 YYEEEE. This CDR3 has 17 amino acids. In DNA, the CDR3 is TGTGCCAGCAGCTTGGCGGGGACTAGCGGGAGGTACGGTGAGCAGTTCTTC. It encodes CASSLAGTSGRYGEQFF.

For the CDR3, the DNA is TGTGCCAGCAGTTTAGACTTTACAGATACGCAGTATTTT. Translation gives CASSLDFTDTQYF. The rearrangement links TRBV27 to TRBJ2-3; the D is unclear. Trimming removed 2 bases at V and 3 bases at J, with 6 bases between. The CDR3 is 13 amino acids. Germline CDR1 and CDR2: MNHEY and SMNVEV (reference sequence).

CDR3 loop: CASSPRDKISTDTQYF. CDR3 DNA sequence: TGTGCCAGCAGCCCTCGGGACAAAATATCCACAGATACGCAGTATTTT. This rearrangement joins TRBV5-4 to TRBJ2-3; D might be TRBD1 (6 bases). Germline V CDR1 and CDR2: SGHNT, YYREEE (reference sequence). The ends were cut back, 4 bases at V and 2 bases at J, with 17 bases in the middle. This CDR3 has 16 residues.

The chain uses TRBV6-5 and TRBJ1-2; D is possibly TRBD1 (6 bases). Trimming shortened V by 5 bases and J by 2 bases, and 15 bases separated the two germline ends. Germline V gene sequence: CDR1 MNHEY, CDR2 SVGAGI. The CDR3 is made up of 15 amino acids. In nucleotides, the CDR3 is TGTGCCAGCAGTCCGGGCGGGGGGCACAACTATGGCTACACCTTC. Its translation is CASSPGGGHNYGYTF.

The chain employs TRBV5-1 and TRBJ1-1; possible D gene TRBD1, 6 bases. The CDR3 is made up of 14 amino acids. Germline V gene data show CDR1 as SGHRS and CDR2 as YFSETQ. Deletions cut 4 bases from V and 2 bases from J, with 12 bases between. CDR3 region: CASSRTVKNTEAFF. The CDR3, as DNA: TGCGCCAGCAGCCGGACAGTCAAAAACACTGAAGCTTTCTTT. The full variable domain, with the rest looked up from reference TRBV5-1 and TRBJ1-1, is KAGVTQTPRYLIKTRGQQVTLSCSPISGHRSVSWYQQTPGQGLQFLFEYFSETQRNKGNFPGRFSGRQFSNSRSEMNVSTLELGDSALYLCASSRTVKNTEAFFGQGTRLTVV.

This sequence joins TRBV9 and TRBJ2-7; 10 bases agree with TRBD2. Trimming cost V 2 bases and J 0 bases; bases outside gene matches: 5. CDR3 length equals 16 residues. Per the germline V gene, CDR1 is SGDLS and CDR2 is YYNGEE. The CDR3 spells CASSVSSGGSSYEQYF. In DNA, the CDR3 is TGTGCCAGCAGCGTCTCTAGCGGGGGAAGCTCCTACGAGCAGTACTTC.

This clone was observed once. This chain uses TRBV5-1 with TRBJ2-5; 10 bases line up with TRBD2. The length of the CDR3 is 20 residues. Germline assignment: CDR1 SGHRS and CDR2 YFSETQ. The V gene end was trimmed by 4 bases and the J gene end by 5 bases; junction bases not matched to a gene: 23. CDR3 coding DNA: TGCGCCAGCAGCGGCGGGGCTAGCGGGAGTTCCGCCTGGAGTGTGGAGACCCAGTACTTC. Translation: CASSGGASGSSAWSVETQYF.

V is TRBV5-5 and J is TRBJ1-5; no firm D call. V lost 3 bases and J lost 5, with 12 bases in between. The CDR3 contains 14 residues. Germline loops: CDR1 SGHKS, CDR2 YYEKEE (reference sequence). As DNA, the CDR3 is TGTGCCAGCAGCTCAACCGGGGTCCATCAGCCCCAGCATTTT. This translates into CASSSTGVHQPQHF.

This clone was observed once. DNA of the CDR3: TGTGCCAGCAGCATGGGACTAGCGGGAGAGGGACTCGGTTATGAGCAGTTCTTC. Translation: CASSMGLAGEGLGYEQFF. V and J are TRBV5-6 and TRBJ2-1, with TRBD2 identical over 14 bases. This CDR3 is 18 amino acids long. Germline CDR1 is SGHDT and CDR2 is YYEEEE. V shed 4 bases and J 8 bases; nucleotides not matched to a gene: 14.

This chain joins TRBV9 and TRBJ1-4, with TRBD1 as a possible D gene (5 bases). Trimming removed 0 bases at V and 8 bases at J, with 11 bases between. The germline CDR1 and CDR2 sequences are SGDLS and YYNGEE. The CDR3 sequence is 14 residues long. The CDR3 DNA is TGTGCCAGCAGCGTAGACCCAGGGAGGGAAAAACTGTTTTTT. Translating it yields CASSVDPGREKLFF.

CDR3 sequence: CASSLDGRGYNEQFF. The CDR3, as DNA: TGCGCCAGCAGCTTGGACGGGAGGGGGTACAATGAGCAGTTCTTC. The rearrangement uses TRBV5-1 and TRBJ2-1; 8 nucleotides agree with TRBD2. This CDR3 has 15 amino acids. V was pared by 0 bases and J by 4 bases, with 3 bases of the junction left unmatched. In germline, CDR1 is SGHRS, CDR2 YFSETQ.